The 24 T cell receptor beta chains listed next were all sequenced from one sample in a study of T cell changes during pregnancy in multiple sclerosis. The data were produced by immunoSEQ multiplex PCR, yet TCRdb's version contains in-frame clones alone and is incomplete. The data contain 20,000 or so clones, over 70% of them singletons. The sequenced sample was CD8+ T cells from peripheral blood mononuclear cells, obtained in the third trimester of pregnancy. Receptor source: a female donor in good health, enrolled as a control in a pregnancy study.

J is TRBJ2-7 and V is TRBV6-1; possible D gene TRBD1, 5 bases. Trimming cost V 5 bases and J 1 base, with 12 bases left between them. Germline CDR1 MNHNS, CDR2 SASEGT. The CDR3 is made up of 14 amino acids. The CDR3 here is CASSPLQGSYEQYF. CDR3 bases: TGTGCCAGCAGTCCACTTCAGGGTTCCTACGAGCAGTACTTC.

This rearrangement joins TRBV28 to TRBJ1-6, with D possibly TRBD1 on 6 matching bases. CDR3 length: 15 amino acids. The V gene lost 2 bases and the J gene lost 7 bases, with 12 bases spanning the gap. Germline loops: CDR1 MDHEN, CDR2 SYDVKM. CDR3 sequence reads: CASSLTGIGNSPLHF. Here the CDR3 DNA reads TGTGCCAGCAGTTTAACAGGGATAGGGAATTCACCCCTCCACTTT.

This clone came up once. The chain couples TRBV4-1 to TRBJ2-1; the match to TRBD2 covers 8 bases. V was pared by 4 bases and J by 4 bases, with 6 bases of the junction left unmatched. The CDR3 has 15 amino acids. The germline CDR1 and CDR2 sequences are MGHRA and YSYEKL. CDR3 loop: CASSRAGAIYNEQFF. As DNA, the CDR3 is TGCGCCAGCAGCCGAGCGGGGGCCATATACAATGAGCAGTTCTTC.

This chain uses TRBV29-1 with TRBJ2-4; 8 nucleotides match TRBD1. J lost 7 bases, V lost 4 bases, and 12 bases had no gene match. CDR3 size: 15 residues. Germline V gives CDR1 SQVTM, CDR2 ANQGSEA. CDR3 sequence: CSVGTTKGQVNIQYF. For the CDR3, the DNA is TGCAGCGTTGGCACCACCAAGGGACAGGTGAACATTCAGTACTTC.

The chain couples TRBV4-1 to TRBJ2-5; D ambiguous. This CDR3 region has 13 residues. Between the trimmed V and J ends, which lost 5 bases and 5 bases, there was a span of 12 bases. Germline loops: CDR1 MGHRA, CDR2 YSYEKL. CDR3 region: CASSSSPAETQYF. DNA of the CDR3: TGCGCCAGCAGCTCTTCTCCCGCGGAGACCCAGTACTTC.

The rearrangement joins TRBV19 to TRBJ2-1; no clear D. The CDR3 has 13 residues. The ends were cut back, 5 bases at V and 4 bases at J, with 9 bases in the middle. From germline, CDR1 is LNHDA and CDR2 SQIVND (reference sequence). The CDR3 DNA reads TGTGCCAGTAGTCCTCCCCCTTACAATGAGCAGTTCTTC. Translating gives CASSPPPYNEQFF.

This clone was counted a single time. The V gene is TRBV19, the J gene TRBJ1-1; 8 nucleotides line up with TRBD1. The length of the CDR3 is 17 residues. Germline-derived CDR1 and CDR2 are LNHDA and SQIVND (reference sequence). Trimming took 6 bases from V and 1 from J; bases not matched to a gene: 13. DNA for the CDR3: TGTGCCAGTAGCAAGAACCGATTACAGGGGGGGAACACTGAAGCTTTCTTT. Its protein product is CASSKNRLQGGNTEAFF.

The chain has TRBV7-9 and TRBJ2-5, with 10 bases fitting TRBD2. The V gene end was trimmed by 5 bases and the J gene end by 5 bases; junction bases not matched to a gene: 5. Germline CDR1 reads SEHNR; CDR2 reads FQNEAQ (reference sequence). CDR3 length: 14 amino acids. The CDR3 spells CASSSGREEETQYF. For the CDR3, the DNA is TGTGCCAGCAGCAGCGGGAGGGAAGAGGAGACCCAGTACTTC.

The gene calls are TRBV4-1 and TRBJ2-3, with 7 bases lining up with TRBD1. V shed 1 base, J shed 6 bases, and the junction held 7 bases outside the gene matches. This CDR3 spans 15 amino acids. The germline gives CDR1 MGHRA, CDR2 YSYEKL. CDR3 in amino acids: CASSQVGDRADTQYF. DNA for the CDR3: TGCGCCAGCAGCCAAGTGGGAGACAGGGCTGATACGCAGTATTTT.

This sequence joins TRBV27 and TRBJ2-1; a weak D match, TRBD1 (6 bases). CDR3 length: 14 amino acids. V gave up 4 bases and J gave up 6 bases, with 13 bases separating them. Per germline, CDR1 MNHEY and CDR2 SMNVEV (reference sequence). Here the CDR3 reads CASSSSRGPNEQFF. The CDR3 bases are TGTGCCAGCAGTTCTTCCAGGGGTCCCAATGAGCAGTTCTTC.

This chain connects TRBV7-9 to TRBJ2-7; 8 bases align to TRBD1. The CDR3 runs to 14 residues. In germline, CDR1 is SEHNR, CDR2 FQNEAQ (reference sequence). V gave up 5 bases and J gave up 2 bases; unmatched junction bases: 5. CDR3 sequence (DNA): TGTGCCAGCAGCGAGGGACAGGAACCCTACGAGCAGTACTTC. It translates to CASSEGQEPYEQYF.

V usage is TRBV2 and J usage is TRBJ2-3; possible D gene TRBD2, 6 bases. The ends were cut back, 7 bases at V and 0 bases at J, with 20 bases in the middle. This CDR3 is 17 amino acids long. Germline-derived CDR1 and CDR2 are SNHLY and FYNNEI. CDR3 sequence reads: CASNTEGLSASTDTQYF. CDR3 DNA sequence: TGTGCCAGCAACACGGAGGGACTCAGTGCTAGCACAGATACGCAGTATTTT.

The chain has TRBV29-1 and TRBJ2-7; tentatively, D is TRBD1 (6 bases). The CDR3 sequence is 13 residues long. The germline V gene has CDR1 SQVTM and CDR2 ANQGSEA. The ends were cut back, 4 bases at V and 0 bases at J, with 10 bases in the middle. CDR3 in amino acids: CSVGTDSSYEQYF. CDR3 nucleotide sequence: TGCAGCGTTGGGACGGACAGCTCCTACGAGCAGTACTTC.

The chain has TRBV28 and TRBJ2-5, with 8 bases lining up with TRBD2. This CDR3 has 14 residues. Trimming removed 2 bases from V and 4 bases from J; junction bases left unmatched: 3. CDR1 is MDHEN and CDR2 is SYDVKM in the germline V gene. The CDR3 sequence is CASSLAGGAETQYF. CDR3 in DNA: TGTGCCAGCAGTTTAGCGGGAGGTGCAGAGACCCAGTACTTC.

V is TRBV27 and J is TRBJ2-7, with 7 bases matching TRBD2. J lost 3 bases, V lost 2 bases, and 4 bases had no gene match. This CDR3 has 14 residues. Germline CDR1 reads MNHEY; CDR2 reads SMNVEV (reference sequence). In DNA, the CDR3 is TGTGCCAGCAGTTTAAAAGCGGGATTCTACGAGCAGTACTTC. This gives the protein CASSLKAGFYEQYF.

This clone occurred once. The chain recombines TRBV4-1 with TRBJ1-6; a weak D match, TRBD1 (5 bases). Germline V CDR1 and CDR2: MGHRA, YSYEKL. The CDR3 is made up of 16 amino acids. V was shortened by 0 bases and J by 8 bases, with 14 bases between the two germline ends. The DNA of the CDR3 is TGCGCCAGCAGCCAAGATAAGGGGTTACCCTATTCACCCCTCCACTTT. Amino acid sequence: CASSQDKGLPYSPLHF.

This chain uses TRBV5-1 with TRBJ2-5, with 8 nucleotides matching TRBD2. Per germline, CDR1 SGHRS and CDR2 YFSETQ. J was trimmed by 5 bases and V by 4 bases; bases with no gene match: 13. The CDR3 has 16 residues. The CDR3 DNA reads TGCGCCAGCAGCAGCCTGGGAACTAGCGGCCGGGAGACCCAGTACTTC. Translating gives CASSSLGTSGRETQYF.

The rearrangement uses TRBV4-1 and TRBJ2-7; TRBD1 agrees at 9 bases. Germline CDR1 is MGHRA and CDR2 is YSYEKL. Trimming at V came to 4 bases and at J to 4 bases, leaving 8 bases not matched to a gene. The CDR3 is 15 residues long. The DNA for the CDR3 is TGCGCCAGCAGCCTACAACCGGGACAGGGATACGAGCAGTACTTC. Its translation: CASSLQPGQGYEQYF.

V usage is TRBV27 and J usage is TRBJ1-5; TRBD1 aligns across 7 bases. Germline V CDR1 and CDR2: MNHEY, SMNVEV (reference sequence). V lost 3 bases and J lost 0; bases outside the gene matches: 5. The CDR3 is 16 residues long. The CDR3 spells CASSFLGQLSNQPQHF. The DNA of the CDR3 is TGTGCCAGCAGTTTTCTGGGACAGCTTAGCAATCAGCCCCAGCATTTT.

CDR3 sequence: CASSWDRDGQPQHF. Here the CDR3 DNA reads TGTGCCAGCAGTTGGGACAGGGATGGTCAGCCCCAGCATTTT. The V gene is TRBV28, the J gene TRBJ1-5, with 9 bases aligning to TRBD1. V lost 4 bases and J lost 6; bases outside the gene matches: 4. Per germline, CDR1 MDHEN and CDR2 SYDVKM. The CDR3 is made up of 14 amino acids.

The chain links TRBV5-1 to TRBJ2-1; D is ambiguous. Deletions cut 0 bases from V and 3 bases from J, with 19 bases between. The germline V gene encodes CDR1 SGHRS and CDR2 YFSETQ. The CDR3 covers 18 residues. As DNA, the CDR3 is TGCGCCAGCAGCTTGGGAGCCCCCATTGGGCCAAACTACAATGAGCAGTTCTTC. Translation: CASSLGAPIGPNYNEQFF. Combining the CDR3 with reference TRBV5-1 and TRBJ2-1 gives the whole variable domain KAGVTQTPRYLIKTRGQQVTLSCSPISGHRSVSWYQQTPGQGLQFLFEYFSETQRNKGNFPGRFSGRQFSNSRSEMNVSTLELGDSALYLCASSLGAPIGPNYNEQFFGPGTRLTVL.

The chain carries TRBV6-1 and TRBJ1-5; 8 bases match TRBD1. Looked up from germline, CDR1 is MNHNS and CDR2 is SASEGT. Trimming took 3 bases from V and 9 from J; bases not matched to a gene: 10. The CDR3 consists of 15 residues. CDR3 loop: CASSDAGTGSRPQHF. CDR3 in DNA: TGTGCCAGCAGTGATGCCGGGACAGGCAGTCGGCCCCAGCATTTT.

The sample holds a few counts of this clone. V gene TRBV10-2 combines with J gene TRBJ2-1, with 11 bases that match TRBD2. Per germline, CDR1 WSHSY and CDR2 SAAADI. V shed 8 bases and J 3 bases; nucleotides not matched to a gene: 3. The CDR3 is 14 residues long. CDR3 DNA: TGCGCCAGCGTGGGACTAGCGGTCTACAATGAGCAGTTCTTC. Its translation is CASVGLAVYNEQFF.

This chain connects TRBV28 to TRBJ2-7, with TRBD2 matching over 7 bases. The CDR3 loop spans 14 amino acids. Germline V gives CDR1 MDHEN, CDR2 SYDVKM. With 7 bases clipped from V and 1 base from J, the junction kept 7 bases outside the gene matches. CDR3 sequence (DNA): TGTGCCAGCACCTCGGGGGGACGGTCCTACGAGCAGTACTTC. Protein product: CASTSGGRSYEQYF.